These 26 T cell receptor beta chains came from one sample sequenced in a study of T cells in Graves' hyperthyroidism and ophthalmopathy. Amplified TCR beta CDR3 regions derived from RNA transcripts. HTBI primers were the set used in a first-round RT-PCR of the TCR CDR3. TCRdb re-called the multiplex PCR reads with MiXCR, one entry per CDR3 protein. The table has approximately 600,000 distinct CDR3 sequences, about a sixth seen once. Sequenced input: blood. The receptors shown here come from a woman aged 25-40 years with Graves' hyperthyroidism.

This clonotype was picked up a small number of times. The chain recombines TRBV29-1 with TRBJ2-2; D may be TRBD1 (7 bases). CDR1 and CDR2 (germline): SQVTM, ANQGSEA. Trimming left V 7 bases short and J 4 bases short, with 13 bases between. CDR3 length equals 13 residues. The CDR3 DNA reads TGCAGCGGCGGGACAGTAACCACCGGGGAGCTGTTTTTT. Translated, it gives CSGGTVTTGELFF.

This clonotype was picked up many times. The chain uses TRBV28 and TRBJ1-2; a weak D match, TRBD1 (5 bases). This CDR3 region has 13 residues. Trimming pared 6 bases from V and 8 bases from J, leaving 16 bases between. CDR1 is MDHEN and CDR2 is SYDVKM in the germline V gene. The CDR3 DNA reads as TGTGCCAGCAGACCCGGACACCTTCGGGGCTACACCTTC. Protein sequence: CASRPGHLRGYTF.

This chain joins TRBV7-2 and TRBJ2-7; the D gene is possibly TRBD1 (6 bases). The CDR3 is 16 amino acids. Trimming took 2 bases from V and 0 from J, leaving 14 bases between them. The V gene's germline CDR1 is SGHTA and CDR2 FQGNSA. CDR3 sequence: CASSLPGHLSSYEQYF. CDR3 DNA sequence: TGTGCCAGCAGCTTACCGGGACACCTGAGCTCCTACGAGCAGTACTTC.

This clonotype was detected only a few times. The chain has TRBV3-1 and TRBJ1-2; unclear D gene. Germline assignment: CDR1 LGHDT and CDR2 YNNKEL (reference sequence). The CDR3 totals 15 residues. V dropped 1 base and J dropped 2 bases, with 11 bases sitting between them. The CDR3 nucleotides read TGTGCCAGCAGCCAAGTGGGGTCCCACAACTATGGCTACACCTTC. Residues: CASSQVGSHNYGYTF.

This clonotype was seen repeatedly, ten times or more. This sequence joins TRBV6-1 and TRBJ2-1, with 13 bases aligning to TRBD2. This CDR3 is 18 amino acids long. Germline V gene data show CDR1 as MNHNS and CDR2 as SASEGT. Trimming removed 4 bases from V and 4 bases from J; junction bases left unmatched: 10. CDR3 sequence reads: CASSGRPGTSGVYNEQFF. The CDR3 region has the DNA TGTGCCAGCAGTGGAAGACCGGGGACTAGCGGGGTTTACAATGAGCAGTTCTTC.

This sequence joins TRBV27 and TRBJ2-1; TRBD1 matches at 8 bases. V lost 2 bases and J lost 8; bases outside the gene matches: 8. Germline V lookup: CDR1 MNHEY, CDR2 SMNVEV (reference sequence). The CDR3 spans 15 residues. CDR3 region: CASSLGLNRGDEQFF. The CDR3 coding sequence is TGTGCCAGCAGTTTAGGGCTGAACAGGGGGGATGAGCAGTTCTTC.

The V call is TRBV20-1, the J call TRBJ1-2; D not resolved. This CDR3 is 14 amino acids long. Per the germline V gene, CDR1 is DFQATT and CDR2 is SNEGSKA (reference sequence). With 4 bases removed from V and 4 bases from J, the gap between germline ends came to 16 bases. The CDR3 reads CSAKMGPTPYGYTF. The CDR3 DNA is TGCAGTGCTAAAATGGGCCCAACTCCCTATGGCTACACCTTC.

This clonotype has just a few counts. This chain connects TRBV19 to TRBJ1-2; D unresolved. With 5 bases removed from V and 6 bases from J, the gap between germline ends came to 13 bases. The CDR3 contains 13 residues. Germline V gene sequence: CDR1 LNHDA, CDR2 SQIVND (reference sequence). The DNA of the CDR3 is TGTGCCAGTAGTCTGGGAAAACTGAATGGCTACACCTTC. Protein product: CASSLGKLNGYTF.

Many counts were recorded for this clonotype. The chain uses TRBV6-1 and TRBJ1-1; D unclear. The length of the CDR3 is 14 residues. Trimming removed 6 bases from V and 4 bases from J, with 15 bases in between. The germline V gene has CDR1 MNHNS and CDR2 SASEGT. CDR3 nucleotides: TGTGCCAGCAGAAACCCAGGCGGGGTCACTGAAGCTTTCTTT. This translates into CASRNPGGVTEAFF.

Only a few counts were recorded for this clonotype. DNA for the CDR3: TGTGCCAGCAGTTTAGGGATGGGTTACACCGGGGAGCTGTTTTTT. As protein: CASSLGMGYTGELFF. V gene TRBV12-3 or TRBV12-4 combines with J gene TRBJ2-2; no clear D. V dropped 1 base and J dropped 3 bases, with 9 bases sitting between them. The CDR3 totals 15 residues.

The rearrangement links TRBV28 to TRBJ1-2, with D possibly matching TRBD1 (5 bases). This CDR3 has 13 amino acids. Germline-derived CDR1 and CDR2 are MDHEN and SYDVKM. With 6 bases removed from V and 4 bases from J, the gap between germline ends came to 12 bases. CDR3 sequence (DNA): TGTGCCAGCAGGTCGACAGTCGGCTATGGCTACACCTTC. Residues: CASRSTVGYGYTF.

The V gene is TRBV19, the J gene TRBJ1-6; D uncertain. Germline lookup yields CDR1 LNHDA and CDR2 SQIVND (reference sequence). Trimming cost V 6 bases and J 7 bases, with 13 bases left between them. There are 14 residues in the CDR3. The CDR3 coding sequence is TGTGCCAGTAGGTTCGGACTGGGAAATTCACCCCTCCACTTT. Its protein product is CASRFGLGNSPLHF.

This clonotype was seen ten or more times. The chain is built from TRBV7-8 and TRBJ1-1; D is possibly TRBD1 (5 bases). Germline V CDR1 and CDR2: SGHVS, FQNEAQ. V lost 0 bases, J lost 6 bases, and 11 bases lay in between. This CDR3 comprises 14 residues. The DNA of the CDR3 is TGTGCCAGCAGCTTAGCTACAGGCACTCCTGAAGCTTTCTTT. This sequence encodes CASSLATGTPEAFF.

Comments on this clonotype: A read error is likely, as this CDR3 ends without the conserved phenylalanine or tryptophan. The V call is TRBV12-3 or TRBV12-4, the J call TRBJ1-2, with D maybe TRBD1 (5 bases). CDR3 length: 12 residues. V lost 8 bases and J 6 bases, leaving 13 bases between the germline ends. The CDR3 DNA reads TGTGCCAGCCAAATCGGGGGGGATGGCTACACCCTC. This codes for CASQIGGDGYTL.

The table lists this clonotype with many counts. The chain carries TRBV27 and TRBJ2-7, with 7 bases matching TRBD1. CDR1 and CDR2 (germline): MNHEY, SMNVEV (reference sequence). The CDR3 is made up of 15 amino acids. V trimming: 2 bases; J trimming: 2 bases; junction bases outside the gene matches: 6. The CDR3 DNA sequence: TGTGCCAGCAGTTTACATGGGACAGCTACCTACGAGCAGTACTTC. Residues: CASSLHGTATYEQYF.

This clonotype was detected only a few times. A read error is likely, as this CDR3 ends without the conserved phenylalanine or tryptophan. The V and J genes are TRBV28 and TRBJ2-5; 7 nucleotides align to TRBD2. The ends lost 3 bases at V and 5 bases at J; junction bases unmatched: 6. Germline CDR1 MDHEN, CDR2 SYDVKM. The CDR3 extends over 14 amino acids. The chain's CDR3 is CASSFGGRGETQYS. The CDR3 DNA reads TGTGCCAGCAGTTTTGGCGGGAGAGGGGAGACCCAGTACTCC.

This clonotype was counted a few times. The chain's CDR3 is CASSYSGEGHSGGYTF. The CDR3 DNA follows: TGTGCCAGCAGTTACTCGGGGGAGGGCCACTCGGGTGGCTACACCTTC. V and J are TRBV6-5 and TRBJ1-2, with D perhaps TRBD1 (5 bases). The CDR3 has 16 residues. Trimming shortened V by 0 bases and J by 7 bases, and 18 bases separated the two germline ends. Germline V lookup: CDR1 MNHEY, CDR2 SVGAGI.

In this sample, this clonotype turned up many times. This chain uses TRBV20-1 with TRBJ2-3; 7 positions match TRBD2. The germline gives CDR1 DFQATT, CDR2 SNEGSKA (reference sequence). With V trimmed by 6 bases and J by 3 bases, 15 bases remained unmatched. The CDR3 contains 16 residues. The CDR3 here is CSATRASGLGTDTQYF. Here the CDR3 DNA reads TGCAGTGCCACGCGGGCTAGCGGCCTTGGGACAGATACGCAGTATTTT.

This clonotype was found many times. The V gene is TRBV13, the J gene TRBJ2-7; D ambiguous. The CDR3 contains 15 residues. Germline V lookup: CDR1 PRHDT, CDR2 FYEKMQ (reference sequence). With 0 bases removed from V and 4 bases from J, the gap between germline ends came to 13 bases. CDR3 residues: CASSLGRQRRYEQYF. The CDR3 nucleotides read TGTGCCAGCAGCTTAGGGCGGCAGAGAAGATACGAGCAGTACTTC.

This clonotype came up many times. The rearrangement links TRBV6-1 to TRBJ2-7; a weak D match, TRBD2 (5 bases). The CDR3 length is 13 residues. Trimming cost V 3 bases and J 6 bases, with 12 bases left between them. In germline, CDR1 is MNHNS, CDR2 SASEGT. CDR3 protein: CASSDTRGTEQYF. The CDR3 DNA sequence: TGTGCCAGCAGTGACACCCGGGGAACCGAGCAGTACTTC.

This chain uses TRBV2 with TRBJ2-6; 9 nucleotides line up with TRBD1. The CDR3 spans 15 residues. After removal of 9 bases from V and 0 bases from J, the junction contained 3 bases not matched to a gene. Per the germline V gene, CDR1 is SNHLY and CDR2 is FYNNEI. CDR3 sequence (DNA): TGTGCCAGAGGGACAGGGAGCTCTGGGGCCAACGTCCTGACTTTC. It codes for CARGTGSSGANVLTF.

This chain connects TRBV4-1 to TRBJ2-7; 11 bases agree with TRBD2. V shed 2 bases, J shed 2 bases, and the junction held 17 bases outside the gene matches. The CDR3 loop spans 20 amino acids. Per the germline V gene, CDR1 is MGHRA and CDR2 is YSYEKL. Here the CDR3 DNA reads TGCGCCAGCAGCCAATTTTATTTTGCAGGGGAGACTAGCGGGACCTACGAGCAGTACTTC. This translates into CASSQFYFAGETSGTYEQYF.

Ten or more counts support this clonotype. The DNA of the CDR3 is TGTGCCAGCAGTTACAACTCAAGGGGGGACCAAGAGACCCAGTACTTC. This gives the protein CASSYNSRGDQETQYF. The J gene is TRBJ2-5, the V gene TRBV6-1; D could derive from TRBD1 or TRBD2 (6 bases each). The CDR3 is made up of 16 amino acids. With 5 bases removed from V and 0 bases from J, the gap between germline ends came to 16 bases. The germline CDR1 and CDR2 sequences are MNHNS and SASEGT.

This clonotype was seen a handful of times. V usage is TRBV11-2 and J usage is TRBJ1-1, with 9 bases identical to TRBD1. The length of the CDR3 is 18 residues. Trimming cost V 2 bases and J 1 base; bases outside gene matches: 11. CDR1 is SGHAT and CDR2 is FQNNGV in the germline V gene. CDR3 DNA sequence: TGTGCCAGCAGCTTATTCGCTCCGGGACAGGGTTCGAACACTGAAGCTTTCTTT. Protein product: CASSLFAPGQGSNTEAFF.

This clonotype showed up many times. The rearrangement uses TRBV20-1 and TRBJ2-3; D remains unclear. Germline V gene lookup returns CDR1 DFQATT and CDR2 SNEGSKA (reference sequence). CDR3 length: 13 amino acids. V shed 1 base and J shed 3 bases, with 8 bases lying between them. The CDR3 here is CSARAASTDTQYF. Written as DNA, the CDR3 is TGCAGTGCTAGAGCTGCCTCAACAGATACGCAGTATTTT.

This clonotype was observed at least ten times. V and J are TRBV6-2 or TRBV6-3 and TRBJ2-5; TRBD1 matches at 7 bases. J gave up 1 base and V 4 bases, and 9 bases lay outside the gene matches. CDR3 size: 16 residues. Germline loops: CDR1 MNHEY, CDR2 SVGEGT. CDR3 coding DNA: TGTGCCAGCAGTTTAACTCGGACAGGAATCCAAGAGACCCAGTACTTC. Its translation: CASSLTRTGIQETQYF.